This T cell receptor beta chain derives from a study of cytomegalovirus exposure and HLA in healthy donors. Study-wide results and limits: Across HLA loci, a later analysis found differing TCR association rates, with DRB1 most and HLA-C fewest.

Primers included in the PCR were 60 Vbeta and 13 Jbeta primers. Clones were sequenced by immunoSEQ multiplex PCR, and TCRdb holds only the in-frame ones, with some missing. The repertoire consists of about 130,000 clones, with 73% occurring once and the leading ten covering approximately 2.1%. This clone was seen just once. The target antigen is unknown. The CDR3 consists of 14 residues. Per germline, CDR1 GTSNPN and CDR2 SVGIG (reference sequence). V lost 3 bases, J lost 7 bases, and 6 bases stayed unmatched. The rearrangement uses TRBV30 and TRBJ1-6; TRBD1 matches 7 bases. The sample comprised PBMCs. The TCR was taken from a middle-aged woman in good health and CMV-seropositive. The CDR3 protein is CAWRQGKGNSPLHF. The DNA for the CDR3 is TGTGCCTGGAGACAGGGGAAAGGAAATTCACCCCTCCACTTT. The full variable domain, with the rest looked up from reference TRBV30 and TRBJ1-6, is SQTIHQWPATLVQPVGSPLSLECTVEGTSNPNLYWYRQAAGRGLQLLFYSVGIGQISSEVPQNLSASRPQDRQFILSSKKLLLSDSGFYLCAWRQGKGNSPLHFGNGTRLTVT.